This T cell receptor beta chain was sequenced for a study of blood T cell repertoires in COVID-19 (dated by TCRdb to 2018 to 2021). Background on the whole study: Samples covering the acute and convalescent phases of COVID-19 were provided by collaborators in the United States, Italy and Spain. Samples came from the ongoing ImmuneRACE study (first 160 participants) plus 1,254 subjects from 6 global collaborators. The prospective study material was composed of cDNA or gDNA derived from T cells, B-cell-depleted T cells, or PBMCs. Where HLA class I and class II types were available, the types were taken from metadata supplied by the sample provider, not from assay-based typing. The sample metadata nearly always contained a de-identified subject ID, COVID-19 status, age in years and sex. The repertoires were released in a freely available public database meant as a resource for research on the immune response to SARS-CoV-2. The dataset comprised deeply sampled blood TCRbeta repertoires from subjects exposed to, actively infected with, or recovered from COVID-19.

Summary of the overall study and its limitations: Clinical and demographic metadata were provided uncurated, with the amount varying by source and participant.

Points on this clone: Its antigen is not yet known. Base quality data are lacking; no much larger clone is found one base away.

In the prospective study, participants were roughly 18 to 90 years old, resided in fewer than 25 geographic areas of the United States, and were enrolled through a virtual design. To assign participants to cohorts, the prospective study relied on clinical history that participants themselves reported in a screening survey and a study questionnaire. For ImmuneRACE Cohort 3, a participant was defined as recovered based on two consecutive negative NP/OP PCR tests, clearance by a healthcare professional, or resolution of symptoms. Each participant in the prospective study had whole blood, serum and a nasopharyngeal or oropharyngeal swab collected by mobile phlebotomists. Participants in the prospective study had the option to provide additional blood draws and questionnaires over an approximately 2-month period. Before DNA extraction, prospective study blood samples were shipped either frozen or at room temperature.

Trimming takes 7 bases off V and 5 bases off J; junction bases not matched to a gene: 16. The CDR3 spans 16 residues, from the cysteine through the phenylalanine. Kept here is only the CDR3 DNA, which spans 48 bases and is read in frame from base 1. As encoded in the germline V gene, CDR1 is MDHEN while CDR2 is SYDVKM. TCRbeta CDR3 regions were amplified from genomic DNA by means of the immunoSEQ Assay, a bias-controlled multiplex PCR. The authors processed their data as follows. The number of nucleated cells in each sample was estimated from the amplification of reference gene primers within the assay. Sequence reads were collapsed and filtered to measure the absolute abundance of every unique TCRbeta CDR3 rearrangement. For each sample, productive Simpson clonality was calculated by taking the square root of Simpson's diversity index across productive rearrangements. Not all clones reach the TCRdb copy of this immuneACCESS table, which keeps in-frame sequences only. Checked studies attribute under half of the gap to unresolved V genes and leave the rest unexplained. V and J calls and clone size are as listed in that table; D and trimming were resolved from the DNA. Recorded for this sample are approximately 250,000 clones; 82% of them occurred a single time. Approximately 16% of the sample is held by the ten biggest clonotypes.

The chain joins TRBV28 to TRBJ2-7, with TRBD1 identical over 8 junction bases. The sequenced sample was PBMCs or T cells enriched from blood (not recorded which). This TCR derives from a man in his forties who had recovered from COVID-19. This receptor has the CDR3 CASIQSGTGVLDEQYF. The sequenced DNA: TGTGCCAGCATCCAGTCCGGGACAGGAGTACTCGACGAGCAGTACTTC.